This entry concerns a single TCR beta chain. The sample is drawn from a study of blood T cell repertoires in COVID-19. About the study: Italy, Spain and the United States were the sources of the convalescent and acute COVID-19 samples. T cells, B-cell-depleted T cells, or PBMCs supplied cDNA or gDNA.

From germline, CDR1 is SNHLY and CDR2 FYNNEI. The CDR3 has 15 amino acids. The V and J ends lost 6 bases and 4 bases, in that order; junction bases with no gene match: 9. Using immunoSEQ multiplex PCR, the repertoire was profiled, and TCRdb retains in-frame clones only, with some absent. The table includes about 50,000 clones, around nine tenths detected once. Sequenced: peripheral blood. This TCR was recovered from a human donor in a cohort sampled during active COVID-19. The chain uses TRBV2 and TRBJ1-5; 7 bases match TRBD1. The CDR3 spells CASSPTGFGNQPQHF. The CDR3 nucleotides read TGTGCCAGCAGCCCGACAGGGTTCGGAAATCAGCCCCAGCATTTT.